This TCR beta chain appears in the sequencing data of a study of T cell responses to AZD1222 COVID-19 vaccine. Study-level findings and limits: Clonal diversity was possibly underestimated; the donors were predominantly white British and more often female.

In regard to this clone: Antigen: not known.

Here immunoSEQ multiplex PCR was the method, and the copy in TCRdb shows in-frame clones only, minus some. The sample holds roughly 250,000 clones; 85% to 95% are singletons and the top ten take 0.5% to 0.7%. The CDR3 loop spans 16 amino acids. The germline CDR1 and CDR2 sequences are SQVTM and ANQGSEA. Trimming cost V 6 bases and J 2 bases; bases outside gene matches: 5. The receptor comes from an adult in good health. Sequenced material: peripheral blood, taken on day 0 of AZD1222 vaccination. The chain employs TRBV29-1 and TRBJ2-2; the match to TRBD2 covers 14 bases. This chain's CDR3 is CSVSGTSGSNTGELFF. As DNA, the CDR3 is TGCAGCGTCTCCGGGACTAGCGGGAGCAACACCGGGGAGCTGTTTTTT.